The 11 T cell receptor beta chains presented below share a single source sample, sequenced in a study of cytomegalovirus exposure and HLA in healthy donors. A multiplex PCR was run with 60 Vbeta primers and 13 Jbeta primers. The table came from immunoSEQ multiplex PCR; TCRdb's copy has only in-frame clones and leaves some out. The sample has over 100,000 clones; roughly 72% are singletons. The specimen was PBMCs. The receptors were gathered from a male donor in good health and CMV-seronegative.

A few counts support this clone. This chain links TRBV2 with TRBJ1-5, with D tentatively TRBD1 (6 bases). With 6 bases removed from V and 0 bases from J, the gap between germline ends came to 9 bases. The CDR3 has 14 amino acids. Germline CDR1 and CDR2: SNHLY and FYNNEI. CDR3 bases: TGTGCCAGCAGGGACAGTTATAGCAATCAGCCCCAGCATTTT. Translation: CASRDSYSNQPQHF.

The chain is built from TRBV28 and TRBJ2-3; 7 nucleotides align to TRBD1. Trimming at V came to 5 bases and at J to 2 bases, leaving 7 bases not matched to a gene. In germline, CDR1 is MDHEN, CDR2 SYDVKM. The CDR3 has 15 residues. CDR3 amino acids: CASSIQGTNTDTQYF. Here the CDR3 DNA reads TGTGCCAGCAGTATACAGGGGACCAACACAGATACGCAGTATTTT.

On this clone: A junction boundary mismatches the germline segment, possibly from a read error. The CDR3 DNA is TGTGCCAGCAGCTTATACGGCGGGGGTTTCCGCTTC. This translates into CASSLYGGGFRF. This chain connects TRBV5-6 to TRBJ1-2, with D perhaps matching TRBD1 (5 bases). There are 12 residues in the CDR3. The V gene's germline CDR1 is SGHDT and CDR2 YYEEEE.

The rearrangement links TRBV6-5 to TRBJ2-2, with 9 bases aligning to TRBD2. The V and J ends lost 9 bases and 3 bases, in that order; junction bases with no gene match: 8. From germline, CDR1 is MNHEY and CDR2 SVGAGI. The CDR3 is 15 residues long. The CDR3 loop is CASWKAGGYTGELFF. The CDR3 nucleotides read TGTGCCAGTTGGAAGGCGGGAGGGTACACCGGGGAGCTGTTTTTT.

This CDR3 reads CASSPRGGTEAFF. Written as DNA, the CDR3 is TGTGCCAGCAGTCCCCGGGGTGGCACTGAAGCTTTCTTT. The chain couples TRBV2 to TRBJ1-1; unclear D gene. CDR1 SNHLY and CDR2 FYNNEI come from the germline V gene. V was clipped by 5 bases and J by 4 bases, with 11 bases between them. The CDR3 extends over 13 amino acids.

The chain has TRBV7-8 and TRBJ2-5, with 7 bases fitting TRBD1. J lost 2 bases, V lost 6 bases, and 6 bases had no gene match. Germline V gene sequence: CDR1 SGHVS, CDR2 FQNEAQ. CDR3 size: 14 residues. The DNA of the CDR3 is TGTGCCAGCAGGGACGGGACAGCTCAAGAGACCCAGTACTTC. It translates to CASRDGTAQETQYF.

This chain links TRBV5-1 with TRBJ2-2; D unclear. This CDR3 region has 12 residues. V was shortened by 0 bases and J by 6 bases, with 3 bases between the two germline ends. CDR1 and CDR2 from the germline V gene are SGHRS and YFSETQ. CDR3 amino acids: CASSLAAGELFF. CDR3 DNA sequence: TGCGCCAGCAGCTTGGCGGCCGGGGAGCTGTTTTTT.

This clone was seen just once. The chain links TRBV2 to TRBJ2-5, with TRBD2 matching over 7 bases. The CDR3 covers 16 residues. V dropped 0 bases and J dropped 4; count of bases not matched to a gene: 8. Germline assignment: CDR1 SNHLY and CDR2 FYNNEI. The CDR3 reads CASSEALASGRETQYF. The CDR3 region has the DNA TGTGCCAGCAGTGAAGCGCTGGCTAGCGGACGAGAGACCCAGTACTTC.

Here the CDR3 reads CASSPTGFVSYNEQFF. The CDR3 DNA is TGTGCCAGCAGCCCGACAGGGTTCGTTTCCTACAATGAGCAGTTCTTC. The V gene is TRBV11-2, the J gene TRBJ2-1; 7 positions agree with TRBD1. V was clipped by 5 bases and J by 1 base; unmatched bases: 8. This CDR3 is 16 amino acids long. The germline gives CDR1 SGHAT, CDR2 FQNNGV. Based on the CDR3 plus reference TRBV11-2 and TRBJ2-1, the full variable domain is EAGVAQSPRYKIIEKRQSVAFWCNPISGHATLYWYQQILGQGPKLLIQFQNNGVVDDSQLPKDRFSAERLKGVDSTLKIQPAKLEDSAVYLCASSPTGFVSYNEQFFGPGTRLTVL.

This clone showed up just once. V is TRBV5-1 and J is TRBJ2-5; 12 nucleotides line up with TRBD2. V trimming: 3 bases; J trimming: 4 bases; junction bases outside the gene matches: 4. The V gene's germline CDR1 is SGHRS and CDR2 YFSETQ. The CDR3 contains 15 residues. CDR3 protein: CASSSTSGSGETQYF. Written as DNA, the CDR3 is TGCGCCAGCAGCTCGACTAGCGGGAGCGGAGAGACCCAGTACTTC. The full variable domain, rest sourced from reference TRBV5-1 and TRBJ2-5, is KAGVTQTPRYLIKTRGQQVTLSCSPISGHRSVSWYQQTPGQGLQFLFEYFSETQRNKGNFPGRFSGRQFSNSRSEMNVSTLELGDSALYLCASSSTSGSGETQYFGPGTRLLVL.

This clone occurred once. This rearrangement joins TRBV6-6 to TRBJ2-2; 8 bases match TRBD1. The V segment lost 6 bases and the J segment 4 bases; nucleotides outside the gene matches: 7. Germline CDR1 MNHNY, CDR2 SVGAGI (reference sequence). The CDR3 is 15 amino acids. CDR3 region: CASRQGDRSTGELFF. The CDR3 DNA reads TGTGCCAGCAGACAGGGGGATAGGAGCACCGGGGAGCTGTTTTTT.